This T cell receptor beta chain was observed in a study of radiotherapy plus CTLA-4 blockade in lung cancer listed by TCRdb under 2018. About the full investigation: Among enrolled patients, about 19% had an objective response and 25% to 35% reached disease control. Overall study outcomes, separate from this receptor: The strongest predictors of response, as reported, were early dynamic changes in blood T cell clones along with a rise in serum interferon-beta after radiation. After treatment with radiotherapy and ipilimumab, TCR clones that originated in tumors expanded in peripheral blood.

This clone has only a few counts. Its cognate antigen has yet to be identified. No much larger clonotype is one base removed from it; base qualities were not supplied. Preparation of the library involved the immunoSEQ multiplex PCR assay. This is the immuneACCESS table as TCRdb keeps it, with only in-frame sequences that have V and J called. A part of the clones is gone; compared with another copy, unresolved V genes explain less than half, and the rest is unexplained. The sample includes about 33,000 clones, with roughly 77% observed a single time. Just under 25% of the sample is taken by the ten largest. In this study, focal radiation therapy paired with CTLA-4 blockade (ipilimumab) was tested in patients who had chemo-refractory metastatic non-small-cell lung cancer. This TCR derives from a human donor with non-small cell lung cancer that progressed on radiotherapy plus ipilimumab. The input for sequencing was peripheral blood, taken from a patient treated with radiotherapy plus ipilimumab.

The DNA is as follows: TGTGCCAGCAGCTCCCCCCGGAGGGTATCGGAGGGCTACACCTTC. It specifies CASSSPRRVSEGYTF. In this chain, TRBV7-2 is recombined with TRBJ1-2; no D segment can be confidently identified. The CDR3 goes from the cysteine to the phenylalanine over 15 residues. CDR3 DNA is the only sequence kept; it has 45 bases, read in frame from the first base. V and J are truncated by 4 bases and 8 bases respectively, leaving an intervening sequence of 20 bases. As encoded in the germline V gene, CDR1 is SGHTA while CDR2 is FQGNSA.